The clone carrying this T cell receptor beta chain was observed many times. A library of TCRbeta sequences, prepared with unique molecular identifiers, was generated. TCRdb redid the calling of the PCR reads with MiXCR, one entry per CDR3 protein. The sample records fewer than 20,000 distinct CDR3 sequences, around 5.8% being singletons. The data derive from a study of T-cell reconstitution after alpha-beta-depleted transplantation in children. The CDR3 spans 13 residues. Germline CDR1 reads SGHRS; CDR2 reads YFSETQ. Trimming cost V 6 bases and J 9 bases; bases outside gene matches: 8. The rearrangement joins TRBV5-1 to TRBJ2-3, with 9 bases identical to TRBD2. This receptor was taken from a boy under 18 with acute lymphoblastic leukemia, due to receive a stem cell transplant. The sequencing used PBMCs, collected before TCRalphabeta/CD19-depleted stem cell transplant. CDR3 sequence (DNA): TGCGCCAGCATCGAGACTAGCGGTGCCACGCAGTATTTT. Translated, it gives CASIETSGATQYF.